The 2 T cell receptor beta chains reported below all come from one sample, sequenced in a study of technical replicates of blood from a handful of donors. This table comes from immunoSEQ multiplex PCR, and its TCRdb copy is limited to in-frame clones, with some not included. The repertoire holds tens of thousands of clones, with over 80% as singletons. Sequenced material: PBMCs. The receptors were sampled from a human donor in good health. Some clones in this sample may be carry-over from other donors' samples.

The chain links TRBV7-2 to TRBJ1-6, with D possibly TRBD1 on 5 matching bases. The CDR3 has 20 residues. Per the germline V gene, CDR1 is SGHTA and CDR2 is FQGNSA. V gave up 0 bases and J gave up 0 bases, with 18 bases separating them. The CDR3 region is CASSLAAAGGSSSYNSPLHF. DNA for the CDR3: TGTGCCAGCAGCTTAGCAGCCGCCGGGGGGTCTAGCTCCTATAATTCACCCCTCCACTTT.

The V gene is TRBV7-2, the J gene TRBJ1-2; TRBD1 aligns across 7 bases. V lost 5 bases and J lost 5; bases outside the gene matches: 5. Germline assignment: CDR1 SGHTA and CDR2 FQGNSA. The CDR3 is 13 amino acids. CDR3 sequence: CASSLTTGYGYTF. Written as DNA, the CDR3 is TGTGCCAGCAGCCTCACGACAGGGTATGGCTACACCTTC.